These 32 T cell receptor beta chains were all obtained from the same sample, sequenced in a study of human T cells and chemical hapten exposure (dated by TCRdb to the early 2020s). Library preparation was by RACE. Sequencing used a NextSeq 500. The public reads were reanalyzed by TCRdb: fastp trimming at Q25, MiXCR alignment, in-frame beta chains only. A single entry per CDR3 protein holds the most common genes and DNA from its merged rows. The sample contains about 110,000 distinct CDR3 sequences, about 10% of them found a single time. The ten largest clones capture roughly 3.3% of the sample. The sample's time point label, decoded: patch test 1, 2 weeks after DPC sensitization. Reading the label with the study, this specimen's treatment or condition is: therapeutic diphenylcyclopropenone sensitization with weekly scalp DPC. Sequenced material: whole blood, taken in connection with sensitization to the hapten diphenylcyclopropenone (DPC). The receptors were gathered from a woman in her thirties or forties with alopecia areata. Some clones in this sample may be carry-over from other donors' samples.

This clonotype appeared many times. The V and J genes are TRBV12-3 or TRBV12-4 and TRBJ2-7, with TRBD2 matching 11 bases. V shed 7 bases, J shed 0 bases, and the junction held 2 bases outside the gene matches. The CDR3 runs 14 residues. CDR3 sequence reads: CASTTSGSSYEQYF. In nucleotides, the CDR3 is TGTGCCAGCACTACTAGCGGGAGCTCCTACGAGCAGTACTTC.

At least ten counts were recorded for this clonotype. The chain couples TRBV10-3 to TRBJ2-1; the match to TRBD1 covers 8 bases. V shed 11 bases, J shed 3 bases, and the junction held 15 bases outside the gene matches. The CDR3 spans 16 residues. CDR1 is ENHRY, CDR2 SYGVKD, per germline. This CDR3 is CARTPQGARFYNEQFF. The CDR3 nucleotides read TGTGCCCGTACCCCGCAGGGGGCGCGGTTCTACAATGAGCAGTTCTTC.

This chain uses TRBV4-3 with TRBJ2-7; 10 bases are a match to TRBD1. This CDR3 comprises 14 residues. Trimming removed 4 bases from V and 3 bases from J; junction bases left unmatched: 3. Germline CDR1 and CDR2: LGHNA and YSLEER. CDR3 bases: TGCGCCAGCAGCCGCGGGACAGGGGTCTACGAGCAGTACTTC. Amino acids: CASSRGTGVYEQYF.

This clonotype was recorded at least ten times. V gene TRBV7-9 combines with J gene TRBJ2-7; no reliable D call. The CDR3 covers 16 residues. V dropped 1 base and J dropped 0 bases, with 13 bases sitting between them. The germline V gene has CDR1 SEHNR and CDR2 FQNEAQ (reference sequence). CDR3 amino acids: CASSLGGSALSYEQYF. CDR3 DNA: TGTGCCAGCAGCTTAGGTGGCAGCGCGCTCTCCTACGAGCAGTACTTC.

This clonotype was counted between two and nine times. V gene TRBV7-8 combines with J gene TRBJ1-4; D gene unclear. V was shortened by 1 base and J by 11 bases, with 11 bases between the two germline ends. CDR3 size: 13 residues. Germline values: CDR1 SGHVS, CDR2 FQNEAQ. CDR3 region: CASSLDSRGKLFF. CDR3 nucleotide sequence: TGTGCCAGCAGCTTAGATAGCCGTGGGAAACTGTTTTTT. Drawing the rest from reference TRBV7-8 and TRBJ1-4, the complete variable domain is GAGVSQSPRYKVAKRGQDVALRCDPISGHVSLFWYQQALGQGPEFLTYFQNEAQLDKSGLPSDRFFAERPEGSVSTLKIQRTQQEDSAVYLCASSLDSRGKLFFGSGTQLSVL.

This clonotype was detected many times. The chain couples TRBV7-9 to TRBJ1-6, with D possibly TRBD1 on 6 matching bases. Trimming stripped 3 bases from V and 7 bases from J, with 7 bases between. The CDR3 is 13 amino acids. Germline V gene lookup returns CDR1 SEHNR and CDR2 FQNEAQ (reference sequence). CDR3 nucleotides: TGTGCCAGCAGCTTCGGGACAAATTCACCCCTCCACTTT. It codes for CASSFGTNSPLHF.

The V and J genes are TRBV10-3 and TRBJ1-2; 8 positions match TRBD1. The V and J ends lost 6 bases and 6 bases, in that order; junction bases with no gene match: 6. The CDR3 loop spans 13 amino acids. In germline, CDR1 is ENHRY, CDR2 SYGVKD. CDR3 sequence: CAIRLGQGDGYTF. The CDR3 DNA sequence: TGTGCCATCAGATTAGGACAGGGTGATGGCTACACCTTC.

The CDR3 sequence is CASGTGGQETQYF. The CDR3 bases are TGTGCCAGCGGTACAGGGGGACAAGAGACCCAGTACTTC. The chain recombines TRBV28 with TRBJ2-5, with 8 bases fitting TRBD1. V gave up 8 bases and J gave up 2 bases; unmatched junction bases: 4. The CDR3 spans 13 residues. Germline CDR1 is MDHEN and CDR2 is SYDVKM.

This clonotype has ten or more counts. The gene calls are TRBV6-5 and TRBJ1-2, with D unclear. CDR1 and CDR2 from the germline V gene are MNHEY and SVGAGI. The V and J ends lost 3 bases and 5 bases respectively, with 10 bases between them. The CDR3 spans 13 residues. As DNA, the CDR3 is TGTGCCAGCAGTTATGCGCCGGCATATGGCTACACCTTC. Translation gives CASSYAPAYGYTF.

This sequence joins TRBV7-2 and TRBJ2-3, with a tentative D call TRBD2 (5 bases). Germline CDR1 and CDR2: SGHTA and FQGNSA. V was trimmed by 0 bases and J by 0 bases, leaving 13 bases between them. The CDR3 length is 17 residues. CDR3 sequence (DNA): TGTGCCAGCAGCTTAGCGCGGGCTAGTTTTAGCACAGATACGCAGTATTTT. Translated: CASSLARASFSTDTQYF. The full variable domain, with the rest looked up from reference TRBV7-2 and TRBJ2-3, is GAGVSQSPSNKVTEKGKDVELRCDPISGHTALYWYRQSLGQGLEFLIYFQGNSAPDKSGLPSDRFSAERTGGSVSTLTIQRTQQEDSAVYLCASSLARASFSTDTQYFGPGTRLTVL.

This clonotype was seen ten or more times. The rearrangement uses TRBV5-1 and TRBJ2-7; 7 bases align to TRBD1. The germline V gene encodes CDR1 SGHRS and CDR2 YFSETQ. This CDR3 contains 15 residues. V dropped 4 bases and J dropped 5; count of bases not matched to a gene: 12. The CDR3: CASSPDRVRYDEQYF. Here the CDR3 DNA reads TGCGCCAGCAGCCCCGACAGGGTAAGATACGACGAGCAGTACTTC. The full variable domain, completed using reference TRBV5-1 and TRBJ2-7, is KAGVTQTPRYLIKTRGQQVTLSCSPISGHRSVSWYQQTPGQGLQFLFEYFSETQRNKGNFPGRFSGRQFSNSRSEMNVSTLELGDSALYLCASSPDRVRYDEQYFGPGTRLTVT.

This clonotype came up many times. The chain combines TRBV28 with TRBJ2-5; 8 positions match TRBD2. Germline CDR1 and CDR2: MDHEN and SYDVKM. The CDR3 sequence is 16 residues long. J lost 5 bases, V lost 5 bases, and 13 bases had no gene match. The CDR3 spells CASSPPGLGTRETQYF. The DNA for the CDR3 is TGTGCCAGCAGTCCGCCGGGACTAGGAACCCGGGAGACCCAGTACTTC.

The CDR3 region is CSARDPGRDSTDTQYF. The CDR3, as DNA: TGCAGTGCTAGAGATCCCGGGAGGGATAGCACAGATACGCAGTATTTT. The chain uses TRBV20-1 and TRBJ2-3; 8 bases line up with TRBD2. With 0 bases clipped from V and 0 bases from J, the junction kept 5 bases outside the gene matches. Germline V lookup: CDR1 DFQATT, CDR2 SNEGSKA (reference sequence). The CDR3 length is 16 residues.

The J gene is TRBJ2-3, the V gene TRBV20-1, with D possibly being TRBD1 (5 bases). V was clipped by 3 bases and J by 2 bases, with 9 bases between them. CDR1 is DFQATT, CDR2 SNEGSKA, per germline (reference sequence). The CDR3 is 13 amino acids. The CDR3: CSARGQNTDTQYF. The CDR3 DNA reads as TGCAGTGCTAGGGGGCAGAACACAGATACGCAGTATTTT.

This clonotype was seen repeatedly, ten times or more. The J gene is TRBJ1-2, the V gene TRBV25-1; D unresolved. Germline-derived CDR1 and CDR2 are MGHDK and SYGVNS. The CDR3 has 14 amino acids. The V end was cut by 6 bases, the J end by 10 bases, with 21 bases between. Written as DNA, the CDR3 is TGTGCCAGCAGCGGTAGGACGGGAAGCGTTGACTACACCTTC. It specifies CASSGRTGSVDYTF.

As concerns this clonotype: One end of the junction does not line up with germline, which may come from a read error. The rearrangement uses TRBV7-2 and TRBJ2-2; D gene unclear. This CDR3 has 16 amino acids. Looked up from germline, CDR1 is SGHTA and CDR2 is FQGNSA. The CDR3 is CVSSKTPLADTGELFF. CDR3 nucleotide sequence: TGTGTCAGCAGCAAGACCCCCCTCGCGGATACCGGGGAGCTGTTTTTT.

In this sample, this clonotype turned up a few times. This sequence joins TRBV5-6 and TRBJ2-7; D is undetermined. The ends were cut back, 0 bases at V and 1 base at J, with 11 bases in the middle. The CDR3 covers 15 residues. CDR1 SGHDT and CDR2 YYEEEE come from the germline V gene. The CDR3 nucleotides read TGTGCCAGCAGCTTGGAACAGCGCTTTTCCTACGAGCAGTACTTC. Translating gives CASSLEQRFSYEQYF. Variable domain in full (rest from reference TRBV5-6 and TRBJ2-7): DAGVTQSPTHLIKTRGQQVTLRCSPKSGHDTVSWYQQALGQGPQFIFQYYEEEERQRGNFPDRFSGHQFPNYSSELNVNALLLGDSALYLCASSLEQRFSYEQYFGPGTRLTVT.

This clonotype appeared many times. The chain couples TRBV5-1 to TRBJ2-3; no reliable D call. V lost 2 bases and J 4 bases, leaving 14 bases between the germline ends. The CDR3 is made up of 15 amino acids. In germline, CDR1 is SGHRS, CDR2 YFSETQ. The CDR3 DNA sequence: TGCGCCAGCAGCTTCTCCGGGTTAGGCCCAGATACGCAGTATTTT. Its translation is CASSFSGLGPDTQYF.

This clonotype was picked up many times. CDR3 sequence (DNA): TGTGCCATCCAAGAGGTGGGGGAGCTGTTTTTT. This encodes CAIQEVGELFF. The genes are TRBV10-3 and TRBJ2-2; D not resolved. CDR1 and CDR2 from the germline V gene are ENHRY and SYGVKD. V dropped 8 bases and J dropped 8 bases, with 9 bases sitting between them. The CDR3 totals 11 residues.

Ten or more counts support this clonotype. The gene calls are TRBV6-5 and TRBJ1-3, with D perhaps TRBD1 (5 bases). Trimming removed 3 bases from V and 1 base from J, with 10 bases in between. The CDR3 is made up of 15 amino acids. Germline CDR1 and CDR2: MNHEY and SVGAGI. The CDR3 protein is CASSYQGQSGNTIYF. The CDR3 nucleotides read TGTGCCAGCAGTTATCAGGGCCAATCTGGAAACACCATATATTTT.

This sequence joins TRBV18 and TRBJ1-1; 7 nucleotides match TRBD1. This CDR3 spans 15 amino acids. Per germline, CDR1 KGHSH and CDR2 LQKENI. The V and J ends lost 2 bases and 5 bases, in that order; junction bases with no gene match: 8. CDR3 in amino acids: CASSPVSGGVTEAFF. CDR3 nucleotide sequence: TGTGCCAGCTCACCAGTATCAGGGGGAGTAACTGAAGCTTTCTTT.

This clonotype occurred many times. The gene calls are TRBV7-2 and TRBJ1-2; D is possibly TRBD1 (6 bases). Looked up from germline, CDR1 is SGHTA and CDR2 is FQGNSA. The CDR3 runs 15 residues. Trimming pared 1 base from V and 8 bases from J, leaving 17 bases between. The chain's CDR3 is CASSLVGGQGRGYTF. The CDR3 DNA follows: TGTGCCAGCAGCTTAGTGGGCGGGCAGGGGAGAGGCTACACCTTC. Full variable domain (rest looked up from reference TRBV7-2 and TRBJ1-2): GAGVSQSPSNKVTEKGKDVELRCDPISGHTALYWYRQSLGQGLEFLIYFQGNSAPDKSGLPSDRFSAERTGGSVSTLTIQRTQQEDSAVYLCASSLVGGQGRGYTFGSGTRLTVV.

In its sample, this clonotype was seen many times. The rearrangement joins TRBV19 to TRBJ2-7; D possibly matches TRBD1 or TRBD2 (6 bases each). This CDR3 has 15 amino acids. Trimming left V 6 bases short and J 6 bases short, with 21 bases between. The V gene's germline CDR1 is LNHDA and CDR2 SQIVND (reference sequence). The CDR3 DNA reads TGTGCCAGTAGGTCTGGCGGAGGGGGGAGTGGCGAGCAGTACTTC. It specifies CASRSGGGGSGEQYF.

This clonotype was seen only a few times. The gene calls are TRBV10-1 and TRBJ2-1; 7 bases align to TRBD2. CDR1 WNHNN and CDR2 SYGVQD come from the germline V gene (reference sequence). The V and J ends lost 4 bases and 2 bases, in that order; junction bases with no gene match: 2. This CDR3 comprises 14 residues. Here the CDR3 DNA reads TGCGCCAGCAGTGCAGCGGGACCCTACAATGAGCAGTTCTTC. Translation gives CASSAAGPYNEQFF.

This clonotype appeared many times. The chain has TRBV28 and TRBJ2-7; TRBD1 or TRBD2 may be the D gene (5 bases each). The CDR3 contains 13 residues. Germline loops: CDR1 MDHEN, CDR2 SYDVKM. The V end lost 10 bases, the J end lost 0 bases, and 13 bases lay between the germline ends. CDR3 in DNA: TGTGCCACGAGTCGGGGCGCCTCCTACGAGCAGTACTTC. It is translated as CATSRGASYEQYF.

The sample holds a few counts of this clonotype. The chain links TRBV4-1 to TRBJ1-2; D possibly corresponds to TRBD1 (5 bases). The CDR3 is 14 amino acids. Germline V gives CDR1 MGHRA, CDR2 YSYEKL. Deletions cut 1 base from V and 2 bases from J, with 8 bases between. This CDR3 is CASSQGGSNYGYTF. For the CDR3, the DNA is TGCGCCAGCAGCCAAGGGGGCTCAAACTATGGCTACACCTTC.

This clonotype was detected a few times. The chain carries TRBV11-3 and TRBJ2-7, with D possibly TRBD1 on 5 matching bases. CDR1 is SGHNT and CDR2 is YENEEA in the germline V gene. The CDR3 is 13 amino acids. V shed 4 bases and J shed 5 bases, with 12 bases lying between them. The CDR3: CASSSAAGNEQYF. CDR3 coding DNA: TGTGCCAGCAGCTCCGCCGCAGGGAACGAGCAGTACTTC.

This clonotype has ten or more counts. This chain connects TRBV6-2 or TRBV6-3 to TRBJ2-4; the match to TRBD2 covers 10 bases. Trimming took 5 bases from V and 9 from J; bases not matched to a gene: 7. Looked up from germline, CDR1 is MNHEY and CDR2 is SVGEGT. The CDR3 totals 14 residues. Here the CDR3 reads CASSGGLASSIQYF. The CDR3 nucleotides read TGTGCCAGCAGTGGGGGACTAGCGAGCTCCATTCAGTACTTC.

This clonotype was found a few times. V usage is TRBV5-1 and J usage is TRBJ2-7, with D perhaps being TRBD1 or TRBD2 (5 bases each). This CDR3 has 14 residues. Deletions cut 4 bases from V and 0 bases from J, with 11 bases between. Germline assignment: CDR1 SGHRS and CDR2 YFSETQ. In nucleotides, the CDR3 is TGCGCCAGCAGCCGTGGGACGGTCTCCTACGAGCAGTACTTC. Its translation: CASSRGTVSYEQYF.

This clonotype was detected only a few times. The rearrangement joins TRBV18 to TRBJ1-1; TRBD1 is a possible D gene (5 bases). Germline V gives CDR1 KGHSH, CDR2 LQKENI. V gave up 3 bases and J gave up 1 base, with 18 bases separating them. The CDR3 sequence is 17 residues long. CDR3 sequence: CASSPPRGASSNTEAFF. The CDR3 region has the DNA TGTGCCAGCTCACCCCCCCGAGGGGCCTCCTCGAACACTGAAGCTTTCTTT.

Many counts were recorded for this clonotype. This rearrangement joins TRBV6-4 to TRBJ2-2; D unresolved. CDR1 and CDR2 (germline): MRHNA, SNTAGT. V gave up 3 bases and J gave up 5 bases, with 7 bases separating them. There are 13 residues in the CDR3. This chain's CDR3 is CASSEFETGELFF. DNA of the CDR3: TGTGCCAGCAGTGAGTTCGAAACCGGGGAGCTGTTTTTT.

The rearrangement joins TRBV11-2 to TRBJ1-1; D gene unclear. The CDR3 runs to 15 residues. Between the trimmed V and J ends, which lost 5 bases and 1 base, there was a span of 14 bases. The germline V gene encodes CDR1 SGHAT and CDR2 FQNNGV. As DNA, the CDR3 is TGTGCCAGCAGCCCTCATGCGGTAGGGAACACTGAAGCTTTCTTT. It is translated as CASSPHAVGNTEAFF.